This TCR beta chain was found in a study of blood T cell repertoires in COVID-19. Study at large: The samples span acute and convalescent COVID-19 from the United States, Italy and Spain. PBMCs, B-cell-depleted T cells, or T cells were the source of the cDNA or gDNA that made up the material.

In the authors' methods: Amplification with reference gene primers provided the estimates of nucleated cell counts. TCRdb keeps only in-frame clones here, not all; method: immunoSEQ multiplex PCR. V, J and clone size derive from that table, while D and trimming were established from the DNA sequence. Found here are roughly 250,000 clones, 88% of them singletons; the top ten hold about 1%. Germline assignment: CDR1 SNHLY and CDR2 FYNNEI. The CDR3 runs 14 residues. V was pared by 6 bases and J by 11 bases, with 20 bases between. Sequenced material: peripheral blood. The rearrangement joins TRBV2 to TRBJ1-5, with a tentative D call TRBD1 (6 bases). The sequence derives from a woman aged 40 to 50 who had recovered from COVID-19. For the CDR3, the DNA is TGTGCCAGCAGCCCCGGGGGGGGGCTGGAGTCCCAGCATTTT. Amino acid sequence: CASSPGGGLESQHF. The whole variable domain, remainder taken from reference TRBV2 and TRBJ1-5, is EPEVTQTPSHQVTQMGQEVILRCVPISNHLYFYWYRQILGQKVEFLVSFYNNEISEKSEIFDDQFSVERPDGSNFTLKIRSTKLEDSAMYFCASSPGGGLESQHFGDGTRLSIL.